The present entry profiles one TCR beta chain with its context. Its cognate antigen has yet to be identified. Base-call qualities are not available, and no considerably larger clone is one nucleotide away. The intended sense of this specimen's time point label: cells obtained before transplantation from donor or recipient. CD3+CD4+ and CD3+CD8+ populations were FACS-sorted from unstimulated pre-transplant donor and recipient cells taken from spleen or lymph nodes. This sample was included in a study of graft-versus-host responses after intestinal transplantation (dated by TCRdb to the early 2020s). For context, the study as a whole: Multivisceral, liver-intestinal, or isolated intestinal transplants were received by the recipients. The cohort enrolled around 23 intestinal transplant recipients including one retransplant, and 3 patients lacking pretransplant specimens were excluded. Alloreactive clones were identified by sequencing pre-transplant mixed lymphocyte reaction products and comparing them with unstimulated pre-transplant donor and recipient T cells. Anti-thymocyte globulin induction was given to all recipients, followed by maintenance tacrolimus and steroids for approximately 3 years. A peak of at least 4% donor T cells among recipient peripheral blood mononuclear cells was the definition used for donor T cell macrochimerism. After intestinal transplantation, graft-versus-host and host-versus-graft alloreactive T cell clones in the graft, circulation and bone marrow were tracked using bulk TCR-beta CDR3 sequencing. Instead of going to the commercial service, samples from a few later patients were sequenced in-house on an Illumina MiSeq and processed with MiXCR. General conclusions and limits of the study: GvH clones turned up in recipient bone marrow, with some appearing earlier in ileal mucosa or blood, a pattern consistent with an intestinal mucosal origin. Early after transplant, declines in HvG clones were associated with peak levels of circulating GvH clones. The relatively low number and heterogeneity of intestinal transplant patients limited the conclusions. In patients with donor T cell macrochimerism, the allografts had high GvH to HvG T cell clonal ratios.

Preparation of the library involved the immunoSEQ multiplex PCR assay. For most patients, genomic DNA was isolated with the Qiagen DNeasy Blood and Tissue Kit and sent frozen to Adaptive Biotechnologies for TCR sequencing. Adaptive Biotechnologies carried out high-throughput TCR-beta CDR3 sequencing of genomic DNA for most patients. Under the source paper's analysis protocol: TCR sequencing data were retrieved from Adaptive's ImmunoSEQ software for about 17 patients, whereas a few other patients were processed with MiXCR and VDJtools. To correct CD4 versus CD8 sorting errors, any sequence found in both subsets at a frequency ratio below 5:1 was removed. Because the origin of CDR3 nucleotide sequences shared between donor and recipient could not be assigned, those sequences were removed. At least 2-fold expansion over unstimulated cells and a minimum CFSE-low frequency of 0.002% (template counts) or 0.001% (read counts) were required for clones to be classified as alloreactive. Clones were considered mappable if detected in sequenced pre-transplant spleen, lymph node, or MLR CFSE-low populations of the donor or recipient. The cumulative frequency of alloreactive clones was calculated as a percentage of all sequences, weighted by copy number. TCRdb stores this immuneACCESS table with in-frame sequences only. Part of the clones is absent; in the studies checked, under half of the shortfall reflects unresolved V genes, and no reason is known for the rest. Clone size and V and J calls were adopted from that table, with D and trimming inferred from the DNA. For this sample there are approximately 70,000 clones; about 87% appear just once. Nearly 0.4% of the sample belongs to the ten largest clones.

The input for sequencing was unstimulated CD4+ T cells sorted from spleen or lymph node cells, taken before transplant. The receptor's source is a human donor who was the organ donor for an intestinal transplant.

This receptor carries the CDR3 CASSPGTGPNTGELFF. The base sequence is TGTGCCAGCAGTCCGGGGACAGGGCCGAACACCGGGGAGCTGTTTTTT. The V and J segments used are TRBV6-4 and TRBJ2-2; a stretch of 9 junction bases matches TRBD1. Spanning cysteine to phenylalanine, the CDR3 consists of 16 amino acids. Left in the record is the CDR3 DNA by itself, 48 bases read in frame from the first base. After removal of 5 bases from V and 0 bases from J, the junction retains 4 bases not matched to a gene. Via the germline V gene, CDR1 is MRHNA and CDR2 SNTAGT.